The 7 T cell receptor beta chains below come from one sample, sequenced in a study of Ad26.COV2.S vaccination and SARS-CoV-2 variants. TCRdb's copy holds only in-frame clones and misses some; the assay was immunoSEQ multiplex PCR. The data show some 250,000 clones, roughly 90% seen once. The treatment is: roughly 20 received Ad26.COV2.S at low or high dose, single or two shots; several received placebo; per-sample allocation not given. Sampling happened 63 days after the first vaccine or placebo injection. The sequencing here drew on peripheral blood, taken in a trial of Ad26.COV2.S vaccine versus placebo. Every receptor here comes from a person between 18 and 65 years old who received the Ad26.COV2.S COVID-19 vaccine or a placebo.

V gene TRBV6-5 combines with J gene TRBJ1-5; D is ambiguous. The germline gives CDR1 MNHEY, CDR2 SVGAGI. V lost 2 bases and J 0 bases, leaving 5 bases between the germline ends. There are 14 residues in the CDR3. Here the CDR3 reads CASSYGDSNQPQHF. The CDR3 DNA reads as TGTGCCAGCAGTTACGGAGATAGCAATCAGCCCCAGCATTTT.

The genes are TRBV9 and TRBJ1-3; weak D call: TRBD1 (6 bases). Germline CDR1 reads SGDLS; CDR2 reads YYNGEE. V lost 1 base and J 4 bases, leaving 12 bases between the germline ends. The CDR3 has 15 amino acids. CDR3 region: CASSVLGTTGNTIYF. CDR3 DNA sequence: TGTGCCAGCAGCGTATTGGGGACAACAGGAAACACCATATATTTT. The full variable domain, rest sourced from reference TRBV9 and TRBJ1-3, is DSGVTQTPKHLITATGQRVTLRCSPRSGDLSVYWYQQSLDQGLQFLIQYYNGEERAKGNILERFSAQQFPDLHSELNLSSLELGDSALYFCASSVLGTTGNTIYFGEGSWLTVV.

The chain combines TRBV10-2 with TRBJ1-3; D is unclear. The CDR3 runs to 15 residues. CDR1 is WSHSY and CDR2 is SAAADI in the germline V gene. V dropped 3 bases and J dropped 0 bases, with 9 bases sitting between them. In nucleotides, the CDR3 is TGCGCCAGCAGTGATAGGGCCAACTCTGGAAACACCATATATTTT. This sequence encodes CASSDRANSGNTIYF.

The chain combines TRBV28 with TRBJ2-7, with TRBD1 identical over 9 bases. Germline assignment: CDR1 MDHEN and CDR2 SYDVKM. This CDR3 is built from 15 residues. The ends lost 6 bases at V and 3 bases at J; junction bases unmatched: 9. CDR3 DNA sequence: TGTGCCAGCAGACCAACCGGGACAGGGAACTACGAGCAGTACTTC. Protein sequence: CASRPTGTGNYEQYF. Complete variable domain (other parts from reference TRBV28 and TRBJ2-7): DVKVTQSSRYLVKRTGEKVFLECVQDMDHENMFWYRQDPGLGLRLIYFSYDVKMKEKGDIPEGYSVSREKKERFSLILESASTNQTSMYLCASRPTGTGNYEQYFGPGTRLTVT.

This clone was seen a few times. The V call is TRBV7-2, the J call TRBJ2-7; the D is unclear. This CDR3 comprises 15 residues. Germline CDR1 is SGHTA and CDR2 is FQGNSA. Trimming shortened V by 6 bases and J by 0 bases, and 15 bases separated the two germline ends. CDR3 DNA sequence: TGTGCCAGCAGTCTAGGAGTAATGAGCTCCTACGAGCAGTACTTC. Amino acids: CASSLGVMSSYEQYF.

This chain joins TRBV28 and TRBJ1-6; D call uncertain. The germline CDR1 and CDR2 sequences are MDHEN and SYDVKM. The CDR3 contains 12 residues. V lost 6 bases and J lost 9, with 9 bases in between. For the CDR3, the DNA is TGTGCCAGCAGCCTGCCTGCTTCACCCCTCCACTTT. Translation: CASSLPASPLHF. The entire variable domain, with the rest obtained from reference TRBV28 and TRBJ1-6, is as follows: DVKVTQSSRYLVKRTGEKVFLECVQDMDHENMFWYRQDPGLGLRLIYFSYDVKMKEKGDIPEGYSVSREKKERFSLILESASTNQTSMYLCASSLPASPLHFGNGTRLTVT.

The genes are TRBV28 and TRBJ2-7, with a weak D call TRBD2 (5 bases). The V end was cut by 5 bases, the J end by 3 bases, with 14 bases between. There are 14 residues in the CDR3. The germline V gene encodes CDR1 MDHEN and CDR2 SYDVKM. CDR3 residues: CASSDRFRGYEQYF. In DNA, the CDR3 is TGTGCCAGCAGTGATCGTTTCCGGGGCTACGAGCAGTACTTC.